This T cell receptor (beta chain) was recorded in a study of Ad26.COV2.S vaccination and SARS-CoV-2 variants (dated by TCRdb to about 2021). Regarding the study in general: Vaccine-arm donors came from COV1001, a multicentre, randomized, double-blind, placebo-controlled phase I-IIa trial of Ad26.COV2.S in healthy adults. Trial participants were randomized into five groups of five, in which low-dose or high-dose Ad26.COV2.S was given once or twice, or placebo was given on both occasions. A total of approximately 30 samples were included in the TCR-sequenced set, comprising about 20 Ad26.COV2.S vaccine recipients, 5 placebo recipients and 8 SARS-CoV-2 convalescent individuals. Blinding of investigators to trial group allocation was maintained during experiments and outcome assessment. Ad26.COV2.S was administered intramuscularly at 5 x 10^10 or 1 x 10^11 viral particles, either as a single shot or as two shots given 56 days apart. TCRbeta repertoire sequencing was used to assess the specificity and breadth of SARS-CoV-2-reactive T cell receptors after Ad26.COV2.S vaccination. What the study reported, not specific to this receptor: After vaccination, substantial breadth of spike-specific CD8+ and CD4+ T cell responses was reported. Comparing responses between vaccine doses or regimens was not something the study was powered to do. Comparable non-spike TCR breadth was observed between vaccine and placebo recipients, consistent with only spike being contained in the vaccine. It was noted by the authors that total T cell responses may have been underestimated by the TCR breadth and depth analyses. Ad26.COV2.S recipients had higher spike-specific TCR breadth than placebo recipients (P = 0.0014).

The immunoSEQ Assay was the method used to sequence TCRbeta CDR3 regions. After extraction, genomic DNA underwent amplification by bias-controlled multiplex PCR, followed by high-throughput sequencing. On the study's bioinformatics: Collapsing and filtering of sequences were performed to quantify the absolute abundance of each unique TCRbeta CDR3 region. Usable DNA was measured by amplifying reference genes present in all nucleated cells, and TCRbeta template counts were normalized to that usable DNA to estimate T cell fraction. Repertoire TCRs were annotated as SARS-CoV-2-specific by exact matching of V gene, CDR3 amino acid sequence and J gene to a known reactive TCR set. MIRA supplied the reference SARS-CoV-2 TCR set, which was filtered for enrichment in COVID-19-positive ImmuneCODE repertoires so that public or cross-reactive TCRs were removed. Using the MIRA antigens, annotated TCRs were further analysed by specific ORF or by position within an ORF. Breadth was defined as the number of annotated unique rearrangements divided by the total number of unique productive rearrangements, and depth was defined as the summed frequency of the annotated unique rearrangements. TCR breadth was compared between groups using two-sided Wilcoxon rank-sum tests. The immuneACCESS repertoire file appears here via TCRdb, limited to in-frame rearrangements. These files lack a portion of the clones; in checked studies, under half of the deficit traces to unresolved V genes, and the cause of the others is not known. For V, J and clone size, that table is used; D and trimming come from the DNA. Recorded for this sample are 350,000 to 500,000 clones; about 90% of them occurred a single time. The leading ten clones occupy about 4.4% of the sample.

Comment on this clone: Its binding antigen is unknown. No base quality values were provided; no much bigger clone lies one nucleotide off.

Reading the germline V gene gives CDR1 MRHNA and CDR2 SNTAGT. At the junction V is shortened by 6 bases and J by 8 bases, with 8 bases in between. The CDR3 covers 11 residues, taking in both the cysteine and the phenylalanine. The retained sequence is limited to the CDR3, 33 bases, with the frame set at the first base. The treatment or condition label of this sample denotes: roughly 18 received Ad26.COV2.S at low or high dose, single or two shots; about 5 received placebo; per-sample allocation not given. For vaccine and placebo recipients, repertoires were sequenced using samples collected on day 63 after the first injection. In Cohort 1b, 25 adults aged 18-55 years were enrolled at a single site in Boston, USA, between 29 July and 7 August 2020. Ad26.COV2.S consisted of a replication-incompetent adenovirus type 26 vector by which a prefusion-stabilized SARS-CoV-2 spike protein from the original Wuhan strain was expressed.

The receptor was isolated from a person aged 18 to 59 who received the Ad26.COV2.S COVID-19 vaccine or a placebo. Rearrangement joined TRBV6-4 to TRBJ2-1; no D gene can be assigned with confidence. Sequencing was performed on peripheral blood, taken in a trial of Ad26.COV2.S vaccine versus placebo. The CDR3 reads CASSRVYEQFF. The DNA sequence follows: TGTGCCAGCAGCCGTGTGTATGAGCAGTTCTTC.